The 17 T cell receptor beta chains listed next were all sequenced from one sample in a study of graft-versus-host responses after intestinal transplantation. The antigens of these receptors remain unknown. Generated by immunoSEQ multiplex PCR, the TCRdb table keeps only in-frame clones and is missing some. The data show some 48,000 clones, with approximately 84% seen just once and 0.45% to 0.55% held by the top ten. The specimen comprised unstimulated CD4+ T cells sorted from spleen or lymph node cells, sampled before transplant. Receptor source: a human donor who was the organ donor for an intestinal transplant.

The chain uses TRBV7-2 and TRBJ1-2; D is ambiguous. The CDR3 runs 12 residues. Trimming cost V 1 base and J 6 bases, with 6 bases left between them. From germline, CDR1 is SGHTA and CDR2 FQGNSA. The CDR3 bases are TGTGCCAGCAGCTTAGGTGGGAATGGCTACACCTTC. This sequence encodes CASSLGGNGYTF.

The chain uses TRBV11-3 and TRBJ2-6; TRBD1 might be the D (6 bases). The V end was cut by 5 bases, the J end by 0 bases, with 17 bases between. The CDR3 is 18 residues long. Germline CDR1 is SGHNT and CDR2 is YENEEA. The CDR3, as DNA: TGTGCCAGCAGCGGGTACCCGGGACACCGCTCTGGGGCCAACGTCCTGACTTTC. Amino acid sequence: CASSGYPGHRSGANVLTF.

The V call is TRBV27, the J call TRBJ1-5; D is unresolved. The CDR3 covers 13 residues. The germline V and J ends were trimmed by 0 bases and 7 bases, with 7 bases remaining between them. Germline V lookup: CDR1 MNHEY, CDR2 SMNVEV (reference sequence). Written as DNA, the CDR3 is TGTGCCAGCAGTTTATCAGGGATACAGCCCCAGCATTTT. Translated, it gives CASSLSGIQPQHF.

This chain uses TRBV6-5 with TRBJ2-7; 9 nucleotides align to TRBD1. Germline V gene sequence: CDR1 MNHEY, CDR2 SVGAGI. This CDR3 is built from 14 residues. V was pared by 3 bases and J by 7 bases, with 7 bases of the junction left unmatched. The CDR3 loop reads CASSYRSTGGEQYF. CDR3 nucleotides: TGTGCCAGCAGTTATCGCTCGACAGGGGGTGAGCAGTACTTC.

The chain uses TRBV14 and TRBJ1-2, with D unclear. Per the germline V gene, CDR1 is SGHDN and CDR2 is FVKESK. Trimming stripped 4 bases from V and 3 bases from J, with 12 bases between. The CDR3 spans 14 residues. The CDR3 DNA sequence: TGTGCCAGCAGCCCCCTCGGGCCTTACTATGGCTACACCTTC. Translating gives CASSPLGPYYGYTF.

The rearrangement links TRBV19 to TRBJ2-5, with 11 bases that match TRBD2. The end of the DNA aligns better with TRBJ2-7, so the J call may be wrong. Germline values: CDR1 LNHDA, CDR2 SQIVND (reference sequence). The CDR3 spans 15 residues. The CDR3 coding sequence is TGTGCCAGTAGTACCCTAGCGGGGGGATCCTACGAGCAGTACTTC. This sequence encodes CASSTLAGGSYEQYF.

This sequence joins TRBV4-1 and TRBJ2-1, with 9 bases matching TRBD2. After removal of 0 bases from V and 4 bases from J, the junction contained 7 bases not matched to a gene. Germline loops: CDR1 MGHRA, CDR2 YSYEKL. This CDR3 has 17 residues. The CDR3 reads CASSQEGELAGYNEQFF. The CDR3 region has the DNA TGCGCCAGCAGCCAAGAAGGCGAGCTAGCGGGATACAATGAGCAGTTCTTC.

J is TRBJ2-7 and V is TRBV27; a possible D gene is TRBD1 (5 bases). The germline CDR1 and CDR2 sequences are MNHEY and SMNVEV (reference sequence). Trimming removed 5 bases from V and 3 bases from J, with 11 bases in between. The CDR3 length is 13 residues. The CDR3 protein is CASSPDSRYEQYF. The CDR3, as DNA: TGTGCCAGCAGTCCAGACAGCCGCTACGAGCAGTACTTC.

The chain couples TRBV5-4 to TRBJ2-5; possibly TRBD2 for D (6 bases). The germline V gene has CDR1 SGHNT and CDR2 YYREEE (reference sequence). The V and J ends lost 5 bases and 4 bases respectively, with 21 bases between them. The CDR3 covers 16 residues. The DNA for the CDR3 is TGTGCCAGCAGTTTCGGGGACTCTTCTTCCACAGAGACCCAGTACTTC. This translates into CASSFGDSSSTETQYF.

The rearrangement links TRBV6-5 to TRBJ2-7; TRBD2 matches 13 bases. Per germline, CDR1 MNHEY and CDR2 SVGAGI. The CDR3 length is 16 residues. The V segment lost 4 bases and the J segment 2 bases; nucleotides outside the gene matches: 5. The CDR3 loop reads CASSSGTSGATYEQYF. In DNA form, the CDR3 reads TGTGCCAGCAGTTCCGGGACTAGCGGGGCAACCTACGAGCAGTACTTC.

This sequence joins TRBV27 and TRBJ1-6, with 9 bases matching TRBD1. The CDR3 covers 14 residues. Per the germline V gene, CDR1 is MNHEY and CDR2 is SMNVEV (reference sequence). V lost 6 bases and J lost 6; bases outside the gene matches: 3. CDR3 loop: CASRAGQGNSPLHF. CDR3 nucleotide sequence: TGTGCCAGCAGGGCGGGACAGGGTAATTCACCCCTCCACTTT.

This chain connects TRBV6-6 to TRBJ2-2, with D unresolved. Germline V gene sequence: CDR1 MNHNY, CDR2 SVGAGI (reference sequence). The length of the CDR3 is 12 residues. V dropped 0 bases and J dropped 5 bases, with 1 base sitting between them. The DNA of the CDR3 is TGTGCCAGCAGTTACTCGACCGGGGAGCTGTTTTTT. Translated, it gives CASSYSTGELFF.

This chain connects TRBV19 to TRBJ1-1, with a weak D call TRBD1 (6 bases). Per germline, CDR1 LNHDA and CDR2 SQIVND (reference sequence). V gave up 5 bases and J gave up 4 bases, with 17 bases separating them. The CDR3 has 15 residues. In DNA form, the CDR3 reads TGTGCCAGTAGTCTAGGGGGGAAGGGTCCCACTGAAGCTTTCTTT. The encoded protein is CASSLGGKGPTEAFF.

This clone was seen a few times. This chain connects TRBV27 to TRBJ2-2, with a possible D match to TRBD2 (5 bases). This CDR3 has 14 amino acids. Germline CDR1 reads MNHEY; CDR2 reads SMNVEV (reference sequence). Trimming removed 3 bases at V and 4 bases at J, with 9 bases between. The CDR3 coding sequence is TGTGCCAGCAGTTTGAAAGGGAGCACCGGGGAGCTGTTTTTT. Protein sequence: CASSLKGSTGELFF.

The chain recombines TRBV19 with TRBJ1-4; no firm D call. The CDR3 contains 14 residues. The V gene's germline CDR1 is LNHDA and CDR2 SQIVND (reference sequence). Deletions cut 1 base from V and 7 bases from J, with 10 bases between. The CDR3 DNA reads TGTGCCAGTAGTATAGTACCAGCTCGTGAAAAACTGTTTTTT. Its translation: CASSIVPAREKLFF.

The chain uses TRBV7-6 and TRBJ2-5; tentative D call: TRBD2 (6 bases). Trimming shortened V by 4 bases and J by 1 base, and 10 bases separated the two germline ends. This CDR3 region has 14 residues. CDR1 and CDR2 (germline): SGHVS, FNYEAQ. Written as DNA, the CDR3 is TGTGCCAGCAGCTCCAGTAGCGGCCAAGAGACCCAGTACTTC. Its protein product is CASSSSSGQETQYF.

The chain recombines TRBV5-6 with TRBJ1-2; a possible D gene is TRBD1 (5 bases). V was shortened by 3 bases and J by 4 bases, with 7 bases between the two germline ends. Germline V gene lookup returns CDR1 SGHDT and CDR2 YYEEEE. The CDR3 consists of 12 residues. Written as DNA, the CDR3 is TGTGCCAGCAGCTCCGACAGCTATGGCTACACCTTC. It is translated as CASSSDSYGYTF.